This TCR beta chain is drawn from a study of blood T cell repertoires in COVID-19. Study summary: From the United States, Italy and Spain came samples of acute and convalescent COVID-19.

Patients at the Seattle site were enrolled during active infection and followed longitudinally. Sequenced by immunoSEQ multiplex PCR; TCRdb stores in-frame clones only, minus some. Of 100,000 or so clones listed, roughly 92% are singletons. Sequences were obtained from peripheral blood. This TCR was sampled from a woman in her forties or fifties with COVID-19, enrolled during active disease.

The chain's CDR3 is CASSPGTGVDAGNTIYF. CDR3 nucleotide sequence: TGTGCCAGCAGCCCGGGGACAGGGGTTGACGCCGGAAACACCATATATTTT. The rearrangement uses TRBV7-2 and TRBJ1-3; 10 bases map to TRBD1. This CDR3 spans 17 amino acids. The junction had 11 bases not matched to a gene; V was cut back by 5 bases and J by 4 bases. CDR1 is SGHTA and CDR2 is FQGNSA in the germline V gene.